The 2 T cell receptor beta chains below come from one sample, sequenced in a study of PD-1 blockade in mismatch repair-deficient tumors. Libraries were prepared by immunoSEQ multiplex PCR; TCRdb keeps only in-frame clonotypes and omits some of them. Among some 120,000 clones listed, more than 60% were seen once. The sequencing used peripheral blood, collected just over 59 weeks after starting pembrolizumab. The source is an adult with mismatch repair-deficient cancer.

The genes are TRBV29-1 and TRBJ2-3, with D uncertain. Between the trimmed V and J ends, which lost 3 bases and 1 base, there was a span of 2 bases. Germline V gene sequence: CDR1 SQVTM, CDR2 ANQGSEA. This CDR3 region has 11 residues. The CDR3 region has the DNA TGCAGCGTTGAGGGCACAGATACGCAGTATTTT. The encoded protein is CSVEGTDTQYF.

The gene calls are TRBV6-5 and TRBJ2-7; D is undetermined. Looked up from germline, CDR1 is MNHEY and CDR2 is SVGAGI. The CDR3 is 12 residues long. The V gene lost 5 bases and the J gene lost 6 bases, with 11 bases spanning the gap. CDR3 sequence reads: CASSQLIGEQYF. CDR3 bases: TGTGCCAGCAGTCAACTCATCGGCGAGCAGTACTTC.